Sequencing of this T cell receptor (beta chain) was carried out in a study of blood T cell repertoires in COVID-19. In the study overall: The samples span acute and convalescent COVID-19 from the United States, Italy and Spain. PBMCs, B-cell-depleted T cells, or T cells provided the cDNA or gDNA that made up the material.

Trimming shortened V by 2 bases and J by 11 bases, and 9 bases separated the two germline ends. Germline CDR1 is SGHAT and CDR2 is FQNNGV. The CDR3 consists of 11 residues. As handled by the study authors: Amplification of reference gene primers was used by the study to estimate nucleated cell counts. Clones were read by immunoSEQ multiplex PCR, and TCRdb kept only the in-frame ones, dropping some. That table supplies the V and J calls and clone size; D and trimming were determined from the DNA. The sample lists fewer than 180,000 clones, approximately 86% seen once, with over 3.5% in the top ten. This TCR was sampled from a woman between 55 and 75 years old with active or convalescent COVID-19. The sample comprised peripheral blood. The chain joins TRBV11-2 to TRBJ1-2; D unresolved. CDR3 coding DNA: TGTGCCAGCAGCTTAACCGTAGAATACACCTTC. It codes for CASSLTVEYTF. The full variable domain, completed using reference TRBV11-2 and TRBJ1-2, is EAGVAQSPRYKIIEKRQSVAFWCNPISGHATLYWYQQILGQGPKLLIQFQNNGVVDDSQLPKDRFSAERLKGVDSTLKIQPAKLEDSAVYLCASSLTVEYTFGSGTRLTVV.